The source of this T cell receptor beta chain is a study of regulatory T cells in long-lasting Graves disease. Study at large: Graves' cases, newly diagnosed, had used antithyroid drugs under 3 months.

Both iRepertoire HTBI primers and Arm-PCR of CDR3 regions were used to build the TCR beta libraries. TCRdb reanalysed the multiplex PCR reads using MiXCR and keeps one entry per CDR3 protein. This table holds roughly 530,000 distinct CDR3 sequences, 15% to 20% found once. Time point: newly diagnosed GD, antithyroid drugs for less than 3 months. PBMCs provided the RNA from which the TCR library was made. V was pared by 1 base and J by 8 bases, with 14 bases between. This CDR3 region has 13 residues. CDR1 DFQATT and CDR2 SNEGSKA come from the germline V gene (reference sequence). This sample was shared with a second study, whose subject was T cells in Graves' hyperthyroidism and ophthalmopathy.

The chain has TRBV20-1 and TRBJ1-1; the D is unclear. Source: peripheral blood mononuclear cells (PBMCs), taken at new diagnosis, from a patient treated with antithyroid drugs. The sequence derives from a woman aged 35-60 years with Graves disease. The CDR3 reads CSARGLRQREAFF. CDR3 DNA sequence: TGCAGTGCTAGAGGCCTAAGACAACGAGAAGCTTTCTTT.